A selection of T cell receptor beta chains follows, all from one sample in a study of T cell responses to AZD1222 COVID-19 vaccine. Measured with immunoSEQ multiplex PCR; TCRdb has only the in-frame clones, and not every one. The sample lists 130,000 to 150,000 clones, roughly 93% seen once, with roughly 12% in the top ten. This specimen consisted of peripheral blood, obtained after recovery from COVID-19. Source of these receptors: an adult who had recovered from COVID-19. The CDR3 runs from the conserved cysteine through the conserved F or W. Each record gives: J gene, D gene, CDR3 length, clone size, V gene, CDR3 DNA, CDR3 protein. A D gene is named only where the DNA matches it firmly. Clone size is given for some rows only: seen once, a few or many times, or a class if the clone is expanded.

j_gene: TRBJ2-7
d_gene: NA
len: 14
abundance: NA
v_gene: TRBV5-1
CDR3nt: TGCGCCAGCAGCTCGAAGCAACTAGTTGACGAGCAGTACTTC
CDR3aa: CASSSKQLVDEQYF

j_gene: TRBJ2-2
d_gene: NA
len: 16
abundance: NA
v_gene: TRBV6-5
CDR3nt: TGTGCCAGCAGTTACTCAGAGGGGGCGAACACCGGGGAGCTGTTTTTT
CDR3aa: CASSYSEGANTGELFF

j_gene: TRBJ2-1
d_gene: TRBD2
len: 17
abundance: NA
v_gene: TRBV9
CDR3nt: TGTGCCAGCAGCGTAGGACTAGCGGGCGGGTCCTACAATGAGCAGTTCTTC
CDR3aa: CASSVGLAGGSYNEQFF

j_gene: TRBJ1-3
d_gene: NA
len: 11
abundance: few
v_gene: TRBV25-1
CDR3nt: TGTGCCAGCACGCCCGGAGACACCATATATTTT
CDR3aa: CASTPGDTIYF

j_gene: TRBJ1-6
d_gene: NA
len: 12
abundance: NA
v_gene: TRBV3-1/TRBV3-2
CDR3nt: TGTGCCAGCAGGGACAAAAACTCACCCCTCCACTTT
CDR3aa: CASRDKNSPLHF

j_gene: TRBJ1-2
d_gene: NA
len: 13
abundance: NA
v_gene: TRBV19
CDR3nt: TGTGCCAGTAGTATCCAGCAACCGGGTGGCTACACCTTC
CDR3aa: CASSIQQPGGYTF

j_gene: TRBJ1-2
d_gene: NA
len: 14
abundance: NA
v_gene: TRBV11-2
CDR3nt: TGTGCCAGCAGCTCCGCCTGGGGAGACTATGGCTACACCTTC
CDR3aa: CASSSAWGDYGYTF

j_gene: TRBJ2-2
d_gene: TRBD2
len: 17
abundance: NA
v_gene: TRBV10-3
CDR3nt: TGTGCCATCAGGCTACTAGCGGGAGGACTGAACACCGGGGAGCTGTTTTTT
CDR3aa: CAIRLLAGGLNTGELFF

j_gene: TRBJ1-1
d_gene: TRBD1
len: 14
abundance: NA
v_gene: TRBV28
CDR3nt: TGTGCCAGCAGTATGACAGGGGGTGACACTGAAGCTTTCTTT
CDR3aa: CASSMTGGDTEAFF

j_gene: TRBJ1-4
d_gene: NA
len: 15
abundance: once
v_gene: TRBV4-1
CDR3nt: TGCGCCAGCAGCCAGCAACAGGGACTTAATGAAAAACTGTTTTTT
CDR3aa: CASSQQQGLNEKLFF

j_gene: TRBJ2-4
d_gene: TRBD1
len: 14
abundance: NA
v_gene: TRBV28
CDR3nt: TGTGCCAGCAACAGGACAGGGGCCAAAAACATTCAGTACTTC
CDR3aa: CASNRTGAKNIQYF

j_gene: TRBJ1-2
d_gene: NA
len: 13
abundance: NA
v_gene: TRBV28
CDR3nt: TGTGCCAGCAGGTCTAACCAGGGTCATGGCTACACCTTC
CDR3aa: CASRSNQGHGYTF

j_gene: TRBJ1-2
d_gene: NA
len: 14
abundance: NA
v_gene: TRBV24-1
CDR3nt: TGTGCCACCAGTCGAGCCGGGGATAACTATGGCTACACCTTC
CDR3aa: CATSRAGDNYGYTF

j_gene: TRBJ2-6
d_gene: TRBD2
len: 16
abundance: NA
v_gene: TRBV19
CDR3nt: TGTGCCAGTAGTTTGCCGGGAGGGGTTGGGGCCAACGTCCTGACTTTC
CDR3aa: CASSLPGGVGANVLTF

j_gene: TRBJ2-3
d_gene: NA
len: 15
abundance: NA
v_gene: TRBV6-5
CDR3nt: TGTGCCAGCAGTCTTAAACTACAGGGAACAGATACGCAGTATTTT
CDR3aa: CASSLKLQGTDTQYF

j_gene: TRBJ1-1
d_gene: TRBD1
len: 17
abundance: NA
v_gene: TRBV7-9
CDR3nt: TGTGCCAGCAGCATAGACAGGGAGGGGGGCATGAACACTGAAGCTTTCTTT
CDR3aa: CASSIDREGGMNTEAFF

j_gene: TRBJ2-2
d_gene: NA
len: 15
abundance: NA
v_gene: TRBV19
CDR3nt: TGTGCCAGTAGAGGGCTACCGACGAACACCGGGGAGCTGTTTTTT
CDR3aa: CASRGLPTNTGELFF

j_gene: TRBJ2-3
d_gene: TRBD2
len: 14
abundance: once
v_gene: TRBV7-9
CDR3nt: TGTGCCAGCAGCTTTGCTAGCGGCGGTGATACGCAGTATTTT
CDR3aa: CASSFASGGDTQYF

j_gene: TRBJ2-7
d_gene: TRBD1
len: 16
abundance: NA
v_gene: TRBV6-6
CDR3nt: TGTGCCAGCAGTAACGCCCTGACAGGGGAGTCGGGTGAGCAGTACTTC
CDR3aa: CASSNALTGESGEQYF

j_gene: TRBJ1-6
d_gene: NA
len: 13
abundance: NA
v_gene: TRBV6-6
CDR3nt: TGTGCCAGCAGGGGGGTCTATAATTCACCCCTCCACTTT
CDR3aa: CASRGVYNSPLHF

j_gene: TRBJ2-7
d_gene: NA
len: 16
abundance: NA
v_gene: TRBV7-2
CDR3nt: TGTGCCAGCAGCGCCCCTGGTAGCGGCTACTCCTACGAGCAGTACTTC
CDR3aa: CASSAPGSGYSYEQYF

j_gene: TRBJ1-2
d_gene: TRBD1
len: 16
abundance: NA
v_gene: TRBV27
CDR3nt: TGTGCCAGCAGTTTGGTTCTGGACAGGGACTTCTATGGCTACACCTTC
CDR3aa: CASSLVLDRDFYGYTF

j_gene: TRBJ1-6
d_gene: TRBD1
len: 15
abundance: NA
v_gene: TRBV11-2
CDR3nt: TGTGCCAGCAGCTTGATGGACAGGACGAATTCACCCCTCCACTTT
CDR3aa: CASSLMDRTNSPLHF

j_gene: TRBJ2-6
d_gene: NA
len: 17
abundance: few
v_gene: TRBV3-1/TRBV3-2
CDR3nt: TGTGCCAGCAGCCTCCGGACGCGGAGCTCTGGGGCCAACGTCCTGACTTTC
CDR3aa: CASSLRTRSSGANVLTF

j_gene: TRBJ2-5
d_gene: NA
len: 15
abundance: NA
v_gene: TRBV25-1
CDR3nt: TGTGCCAGCAGTGAAGGGGGCGGGAGCTGGGAGACCCAGTACTTC
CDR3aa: CASSEGGGSWETQYF

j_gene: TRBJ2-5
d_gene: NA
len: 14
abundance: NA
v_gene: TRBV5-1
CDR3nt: TGCGCCAGCAGCGTGGGGGACTACCAAGAGACCCAGTACTTC
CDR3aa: CASSVGDYQETQYF

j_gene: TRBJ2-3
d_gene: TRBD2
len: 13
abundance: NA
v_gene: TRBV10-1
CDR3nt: TGCGCCAGCAGTGAAAGCGGGGTGGATACGCAGTATTTT
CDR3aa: CASSESGVDTQYF

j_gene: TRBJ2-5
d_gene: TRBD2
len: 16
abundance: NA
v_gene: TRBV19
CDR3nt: TGTGCCAGTAGTATGACTGCCGCGGGAGAGGGAGAGACCCAGTACTTC
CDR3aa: CASSMTAAGEGETQYF

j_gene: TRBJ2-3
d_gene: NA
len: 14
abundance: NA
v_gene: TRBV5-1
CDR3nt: TGCGCCAGCAGCTTCGGCCGGATCACAGATACGCAGTATTTT
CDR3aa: CASSFGRITDTQYF

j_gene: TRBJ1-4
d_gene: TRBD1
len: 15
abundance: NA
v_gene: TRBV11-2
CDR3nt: TGTGCCAGCAGCTCACCGGGACAGGGAGAGGAAAAACTGTTTTTT
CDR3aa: CASSSPGQGEEKLFF

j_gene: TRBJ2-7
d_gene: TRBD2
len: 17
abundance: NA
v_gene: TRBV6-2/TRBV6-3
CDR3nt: TGTGCCAGCAGTGTACTGGGGCTAGCGGGTGTCTCCTACGAGCAGTACTTC
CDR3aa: CASSVLGLAGVSYEQYF

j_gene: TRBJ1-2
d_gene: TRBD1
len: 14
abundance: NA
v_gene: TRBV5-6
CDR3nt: TGTGCCAGCAGCAGCACAGGGGTTGACTATGGCTACACCTTC
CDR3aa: CASSSTGVDYGYTF

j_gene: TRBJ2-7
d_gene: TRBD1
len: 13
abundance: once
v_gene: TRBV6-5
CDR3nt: TGTGCCAGCTTCGACCAGGGGGTGAGGGAGCAGTACTTC
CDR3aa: CASFDQGVREQYF

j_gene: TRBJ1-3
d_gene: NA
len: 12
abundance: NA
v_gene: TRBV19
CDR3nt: TGTGCCAGTAGTATAGATCGCAACGTCCTATATTTT
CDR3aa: CASSIDRNVLYF

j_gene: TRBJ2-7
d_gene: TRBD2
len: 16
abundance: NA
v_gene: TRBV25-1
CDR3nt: TGTGCCAGCAGTGATCCTCGCGCGGGACTACCCTACGAGCAGTACTTC
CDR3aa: CASSDPRAGLPYEQYF

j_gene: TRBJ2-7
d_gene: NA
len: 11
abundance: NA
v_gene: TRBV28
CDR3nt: TGTGCCAGCAGTTTAGGCTACGAGCAGTACTTC
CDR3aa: CASSLGYEQYF

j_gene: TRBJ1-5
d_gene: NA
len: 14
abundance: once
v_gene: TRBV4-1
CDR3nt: TGCGCCAGCAGCCGCGGACAGTTCAATCAGCCCCAGCATTTT
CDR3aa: CASSRGQFNQPQHF

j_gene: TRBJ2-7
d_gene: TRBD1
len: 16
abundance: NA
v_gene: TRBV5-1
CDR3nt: TGCGCCAGCAGCTTGGCGATGGGACAGGGGGCCTACGAGCAGTACTTC
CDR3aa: CASSLAMGQGAYEQYF

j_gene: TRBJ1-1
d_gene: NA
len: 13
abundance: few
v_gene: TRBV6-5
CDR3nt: TGTGCCAGCAGGGCGGGGGGGAACACTGAAGCTTTCTTT
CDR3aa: CASRAGGNTEAFF

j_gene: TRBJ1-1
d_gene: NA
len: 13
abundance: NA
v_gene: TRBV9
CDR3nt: TGTGCCAGCAGCGTAGGACAGGACACTGAAGCTTTCTTT
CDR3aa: CASSVGQDTEAFF

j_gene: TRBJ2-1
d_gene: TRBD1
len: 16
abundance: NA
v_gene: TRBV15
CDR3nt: TGTGCCACCAGCAGAGCTTGGACAGGGCCGAGGAGGGAGCAGTTCTTC
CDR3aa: CATSRAWTGPRREQFF